This T cell receptor (beta chain) was identified during a study of T cells after yellow fever vaccination. UMIs and a universal primer site were added when TCR cDNA was made by 5'RACE template switching. TCRdb re-called the 5' RACE reads with MiXCR, one entry per CDR3 protein. The table has about 310,000 distinct CDR3 sequences, more than 3% seen once; the top ten hold 20% to 25%. Study findings and constraints: Faster peaking, at day 5 versus 15, marked a secondary response that was weaker. Re-detected after boosting: most primary clones, around 96% of CD4 and roughly 88% of CD8. One caveat is that FACS-sorted repertoires could contain abundant clonotypes contaminating from the bulk population.

In its sample, this clonotype was seen a few times. Its antigen is not known. V lost 1 base and J 4 bases, leaving 10 bases between the germline ends. Germline V gene data show CDR1 as SQVTM and CDR2 as ANQGSEA. This CDR3 contains 13 residues. The starting material was PBMCs, obtained on the day of the yellow fever booster vaccination. The chain is built from TRBV29-1 and TRBJ1-2; no definite D call. The TCR originated in a man aged 18 to 29 who received the YFV17D yellow fever vaccine. The CDR3 region has the DNA TGCAGCGTTGAAGTTGACACATTCTATGGCTACACCTTC. Translated, it gives CSVEVDTFYGYTF.